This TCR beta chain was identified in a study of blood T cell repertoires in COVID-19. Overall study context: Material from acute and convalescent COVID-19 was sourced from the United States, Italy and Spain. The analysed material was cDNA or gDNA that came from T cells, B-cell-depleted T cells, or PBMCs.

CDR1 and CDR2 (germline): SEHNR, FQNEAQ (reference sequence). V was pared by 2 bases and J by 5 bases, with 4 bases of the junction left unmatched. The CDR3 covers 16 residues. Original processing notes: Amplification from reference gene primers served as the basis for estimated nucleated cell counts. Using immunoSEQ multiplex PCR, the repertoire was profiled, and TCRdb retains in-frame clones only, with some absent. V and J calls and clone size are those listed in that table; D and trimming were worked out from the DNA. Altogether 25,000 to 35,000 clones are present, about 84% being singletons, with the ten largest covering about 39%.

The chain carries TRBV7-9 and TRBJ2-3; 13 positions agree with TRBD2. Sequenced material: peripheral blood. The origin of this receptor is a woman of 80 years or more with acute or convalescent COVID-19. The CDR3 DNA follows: TGTGCCAGCAGCTTATCGACTAGCGGGAGGCGAGATACGCAGTATTTT. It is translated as CASSLSTSGRRDTQYF.